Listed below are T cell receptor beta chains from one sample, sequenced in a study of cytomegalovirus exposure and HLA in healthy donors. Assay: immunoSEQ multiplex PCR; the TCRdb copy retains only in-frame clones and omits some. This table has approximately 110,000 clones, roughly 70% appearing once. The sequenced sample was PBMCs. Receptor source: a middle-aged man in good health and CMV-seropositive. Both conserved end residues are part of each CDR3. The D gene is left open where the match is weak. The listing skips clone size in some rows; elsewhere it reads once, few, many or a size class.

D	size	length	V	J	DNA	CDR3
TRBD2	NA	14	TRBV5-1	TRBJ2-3	TGCGCCAGCAGCCCTAGCGGGATCACAGATACGCAGTATTTT	CASSPSGITDTQYF
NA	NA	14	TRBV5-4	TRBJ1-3	TGTGCCAGCAGCTTGGCCGGTACCGGAAACACCATATATTTT	CASSLAGTGNTIYF
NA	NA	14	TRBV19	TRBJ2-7	TGTGCCAGTAGTTCAGGGGAAATGGGCTACGAGCAGTACTTC	CASSSGEMGYEQYF
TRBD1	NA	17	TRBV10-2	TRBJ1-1	TGCGCCAGCAGGGACTCCGGGACAGGGTTATGGAACACTGAAGCTTTCTTT	CASRDSGTGLWNTEAFF
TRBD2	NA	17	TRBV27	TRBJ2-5	TGTGCCAGCAGTTTATCACCGGGACTAGCGGGAGTAGAGACCCAGTACTTC	CASSLSPGLAGVETQYF
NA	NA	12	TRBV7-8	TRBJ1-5	TGTGCCAGCAGCTTCCCGAATCAGCCCCAGCATTTT	CASSFPNQPQHF
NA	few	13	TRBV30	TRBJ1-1	TGTGCCTGGAGTCCGGGGTGGAACACTGAAGCTTTCTTT	CAWSPGWNTEAFF
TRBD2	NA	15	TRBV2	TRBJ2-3	TGTGCCAGCTCAACTAGCGGGAGTAGGACAGATACGCAGTATTTT	CASSTSGSRTDTQYF
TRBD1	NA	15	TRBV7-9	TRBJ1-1	TGTGCCAGCAGCTCCCGGACAGGGACGAACACTGAAGCTTTCTTT	CASSSRTGTNTEAFF
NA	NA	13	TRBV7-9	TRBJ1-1	TGTGCCAGCAGCATACAGTCTTCCACTGAAGCTTTCTTT	CASSIQSSTEAFF
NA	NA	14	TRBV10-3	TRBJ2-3	TGTGCCATCAGTGAGACTAGTGGTGGAGATACGCAGTATTTT	CAISETSGGDTQYF
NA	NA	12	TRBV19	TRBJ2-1	TGTGCCAGTAGTACCAGGTTTTATGAGCAGTTCTTC	CASSTRFYEQFF
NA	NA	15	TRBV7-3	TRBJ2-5	TGTGCCAGCAGCTTCGGCGCGGTCTCACAAGAGACCCAGTACTTC	CASSFGAVSQETQYF
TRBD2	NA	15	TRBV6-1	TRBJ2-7	TGTGCCAGCAATACTGGACTAGCGGGGACCTACGAGCAGTACTTC	CASNTGLAGTYEQYF
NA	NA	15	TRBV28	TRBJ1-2	TGTGCCAGCAGTTCCCCCCGAGGGGGATCCTTTGGCTACACCTTC	CASSSPRGGSFGYTF
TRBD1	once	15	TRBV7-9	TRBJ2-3	TGTGCCAGCAGCTTGGGACAGCTTAACACAGATACGCAGTATTTT	CASSLGQLNTDTQYF
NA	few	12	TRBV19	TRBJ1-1	TGTGCCAGTAGTATCGGGTCGTATGAAGCTTTCTTT	CASSIGSYEAFF
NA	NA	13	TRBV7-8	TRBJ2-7	TGTGCCAGCAGCTTAGATGGAGGGGTCGAGCAGTACTTC	CASSLDGGVEQYF
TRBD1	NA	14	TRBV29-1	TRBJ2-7	TGCAGCGCCCTCGGGACAGGGGTCGACGACGAGCAGTACTTC	CSALGTGVDDEQYF
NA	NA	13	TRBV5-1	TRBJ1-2	TGCGCCAGCAGCCCTGACGGAGACTATGGCTACACCTTC	CASSPDGDYGYTF
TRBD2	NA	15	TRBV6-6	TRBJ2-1	TGTGCCAGCAGTTACAGTCTAGCGGGAACGGATGAGCAGTTCTTC	CASSYSLAGTDEQFF
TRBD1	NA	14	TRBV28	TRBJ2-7	TGTGCCAGCAGTTTCCAGGGACAGACCTACGAGCAGTACTTC	CASSFQGQTYEQYF
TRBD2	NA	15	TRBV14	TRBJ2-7	TGTGCCAGCAGCCCTATAGCGGGAACGTCGTACGAGCAGTACTTC	CASSPIAGTSYEQYF
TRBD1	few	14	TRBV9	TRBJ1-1	TGTGCCAGCAGCCCAGGGGGGCATGACCAGCTCGCTTTCTTT	CASSPGGHDQLAFF
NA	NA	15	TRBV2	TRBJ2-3	TGTGCCAGCAGTGTAGCAGATCCGGGCACAGATACGCAGTATTTT	CASSVADPGTDTQYF
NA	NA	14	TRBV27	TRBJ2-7	TGTGCCAGCAGTTTATCAGGGGGCTCCTACGAGCAGTACTTC	CASSLSGGSYEQYF
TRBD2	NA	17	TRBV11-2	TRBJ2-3	TGTGCCAGCAGCTTTCCCCCCCTAGCGGGAGGGCCAGATACGCAGTATTTT	CASSFPPLAGGPDTQYF
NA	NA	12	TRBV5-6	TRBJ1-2	TGTGCCAGCAGCCCGGGGGACTATGGCTACACCTTC	CASSPGDYGYTF
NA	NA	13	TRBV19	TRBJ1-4	TGTGCCAGTATGTCCGAGGGCGATGAAAAACTGTTTTTT	CASMSEGDEKLFF
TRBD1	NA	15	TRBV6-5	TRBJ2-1	TGTGCCAGCAGTTATCTACAGGGGGGAAATATTGAGCAGTTCTTC	CASSYLQGGNIEQFF
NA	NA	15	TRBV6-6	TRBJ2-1	TGTGCCAGCAGTTACCGGACAGCTTCGGCCAATGAGCAGTTCTTC	CASSYRTASANEQFF
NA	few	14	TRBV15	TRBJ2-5	TGTGCCACCAGCAGCCGATCTCCGGCGGTGGCACAGTACTTC	CATSSRSPAVAQYF
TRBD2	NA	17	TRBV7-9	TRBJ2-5	TGTGCCAGTACTCCCGGGACTAGCGGGCCGGTGGGGGAGACCCAGTACTTC	CASTPGTSGPVGETQYF
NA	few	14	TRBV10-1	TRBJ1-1	TGCGCCAGCGCTCCTTCAGGCTTCAACACTGAAGCTTTCTTT	CASAPSGFNTEAFF
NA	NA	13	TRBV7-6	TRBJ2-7	TGTGCCAGCAGCTTATCAACAGGGTACGAGCAGTACTTC	CASSLSTGYEQYF
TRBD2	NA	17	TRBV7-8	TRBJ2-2	TGTGCCAGCAGCTTAGTGACTAGCGGGAGGAACACCGGGGAGCTGTTTTTT	CASSLVTSGRNTGELFF
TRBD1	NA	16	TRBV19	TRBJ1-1	TGTGCCAGTAGTATAGATCACAGGGGCCTAAACACTGAAGCTTTCTTT	CASSIDHRGLNTEAFF
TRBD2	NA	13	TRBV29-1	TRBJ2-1	TGCAGCGTTTTCGGACTAGCGCACAATGAGCAGTTCTTC	CSVFGLAHNEQFF
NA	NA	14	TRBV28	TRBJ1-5	TGTGCCAGCAACGGACCGGGAAGCAATCAGCCCCAGCATTTT	CASNGPGSNQPQHF
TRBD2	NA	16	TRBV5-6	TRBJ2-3	TGTGCCAGCAGCTTACCCCCGGGACTAGCAAGAGATACGCAGTATTTT	CASSLPPGLARDTQYF
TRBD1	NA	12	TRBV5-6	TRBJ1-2	TGTGCCAGCAGCTTGGACCAGGGGGGACCCACCTTC	CASSLDQGGPTF
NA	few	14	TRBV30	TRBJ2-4	TGTGCCTGGAGTGTAAAACAGCTCAAAAACATTCAGTACTTC	CAWSVKQLKNIQYF
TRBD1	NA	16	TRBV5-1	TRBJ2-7	TGCGCCAGCAGCCCTCTCCATGGACAGGGGACATACGAGCAGTACTTC	CASSPLHGQGTYEQYF
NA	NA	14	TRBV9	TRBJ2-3	TGTGCCAGCAGCGTAGAAAGGCTCCCGGGTACGCAGTATTTT	CASSVERLPGTQYF
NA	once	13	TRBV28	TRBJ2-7	TGTGCCAGCAGTCCTTCGGGGTTTCTCGAGCAGTACTTC	CASSPSGFLEQYF
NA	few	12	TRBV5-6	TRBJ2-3	TGTGCCAGCACCCTTACCACGGGTACGCAGTATTTT	CASTLTTGTQYF